This T cell receptor (beta chain) originates from a study of identical twins' blood T cells. Study-wide background: Around 50 million reads covered roughly 6 alpha-chain and roughly 6 beta-chain libraries.

Sample barcodes were added at both library ends during cDNA synthesis. TCRdb reprocessed the 5' RACE reads with MiXCR, giving one entry per CDR3 protein. The sample comprises hundreds of thousands of distinct CDR3 sequences, more than 25% of which are singletons, and roughly 5.5% rests with the top ten. This clonotype was detected only a few times. Germline lookup yields CDR1 LGHNA and CDR2 YSLEER. Trimming took 1 base from V and 3 from J; bases not matched to a gene: 4. The CDR3 sequence is 15 residues long. Donors were six healthy women in three monozygous twin pairs. Reared together, all three twin pairs probably met the same infectious agents and vaccines.

This TCR derives from a woman aged 18-55 years in good health. V and J are TRBV4-3 and TRBJ2-7; 9 bases fit TRBD2. The material sequenced was PBMCs. The CDR3 sequence: CASSQGLTSGYEQYF. The CDR3 DNA follows: TGCGCCAGCAGCCAAGGCTTGACTAGCGGCTACGAGCAGTACTTC.